This entry lists 31 T cell receptor beta chains sequenced from one sample in a study of molecular identifiers for immune sequencing clone quantification. Using its own MiXCR run on the PCR reads, TCRdb lists one record per CDR3 protein. The sample gives around 460,000 distinct CDR3 sequences, roughly 25% of which show up once; under 0.85% is in the top ten. Sequenced material: naive CD8+ T cells from blood, with Jurkat cell RNA spiked in. Subset meaning: FACS-sorted CD8+CD4-CCR7+CD45RA+ naive T cells. The receptors come from a human donor in good health. Some libraries in this study had Jurkat cell RNA spiked in.

This clonotype was seen a few times. This rearrangement joins TRBV10-3 to TRBJ2-6; no clear D. The CDR3 runs 16 residues. The V end was cut by 2 bases, the J end by 0 bases, with 8 bases between. CDR1 and CDR2 from the germline V gene are ENHRY and SYGVKD. CDR3 in amino acids: CAISEGVPSGANVLTF. CDR3 nucleotides: TGTGCCATCAGTGAGGGGGTGCCCTCTGGGGCCAACGTCCTGACTTTC.

There are many counts of this clonotype. The gene calls are TRBV6-1 and TRBJ2-3; D unresolved. This CDR3 spans 11 amino acids. In germline, CDR1 is MNHNS, CDR2 SASEGT. Trimming left V 1 base short and J 11 bases short, with 7 bases between. The CDR3 nucleotides read TGTGCCAGCAGTGAAGGCGGTGTGCAGTATTTT. This codes for CASSEGGVQYF.

This chain connects TRBV7-9 to TRBJ1-1; the D gene is possibly TRBD1 (6 bases). From germline, CDR1 is SEHNR and CDR2 FQNEAQ (reference sequence). This CDR3 has 16 residues. The V gene lost 5 bases and the J gene lost 2 bases, with 18 bases spanning the gap. The DNA of the CDR3 is TGTGCCAGCAGCCAGACATCGACAGGAGTTAACACTGAAGCTTTCTTT. It encodes CASSQTSTGVNTEAFF. Supplemented by reference TRBV7-9 and TRBJ1-1, the full variable domain reads DTGVSQNPRHKITKRGQNVTFRCDPISEHNRLYWYRQTLGQGPEFLTYFQNEAQLEKSRLLSDRFSAERPKGSFSTLEIQRTEQGDSAMYLCASSQTSTGVNTEAFFGQGTRLTVV.

In its sample, this clonotype was seen many times. The rearrangement joins TRBV29-1 to TRBJ2-7, with 7 positions matching TRBD1. CDR1 SQVTM and CDR2 ANQGSEA come from the germline V gene. J was trimmed by 4 bases and V by 1 base; bases with no gene match: 10. The CDR3 contains 15 residues. CDR3 DNA: TGCAGCGTTGAAGGCACAGGGGAAATGCTTTACGAGCAGTACTTC. Its protein is CSVEGTGEMLYEQYF.

This clonotype was recorded at least ten times. The J gene is TRBJ1-1, the V gene TRBV14, with TRBD1 identical over 7 bases. The CDR3 length is 13 residues. V lost 6 bases, J lost 6 bases, and 7 bases stayed unmatched. The germline V gene has CDR1 SGHDN and CDR2 FVKESK. CDR3 in DNA: TGTGCCAGCAGGGATACAGGGGCGGCTGAAGCTTTCTTT. Translated, it gives CASRDTGAAEAFF.

The chain employs TRBV28 and TRBJ1-5; 8 nucleotides agree with TRBD1. V trimming: 5 bases; J trimming: 1 base; junction bases outside the gene matches: 4. Germline CDR1 reads MDHEN; CDR2 reads SYDVKM. The CDR3 loop spans 15 amino acids. The CDR3 reads CASSHRGVSNQPQHF. CDR3 in DNA: TGTGCCAGCAGTCACAGGGGGGTGAGCAATCAGCCCCAGCATTTT.

This clonotype appeared a few times. The rearrangement uses TRBV6-2 or TRBV6-3 and TRBJ2-7; 11 nucleotides align to TRBD1. Germline V gene lookup returns CDR1 MNHEY and CDR2 SVGEGT. The CDR3 is 15 residues long. Germline trimming cut 7 bases from V and 1 base from J; bases unmatched to any gene: 6. The CDR3: CASILGTGGSYEQYF. The CDR3 bases are TGTGCCAGCATCCTCGGGACAGGGGGGTCCTACGAGCAGTACTTC.

There are a few counts of this clonotype. V and J are TRBV20-1 and TRBJ1-5; TRBD1 matches at 7 bases. The CDR3 length is 15 residues. Trimming removed 0 bases from V and 5 bases from J; junction bases left unmatched: 7. Per the germline V gene, CDR1 is DFQATT and CDR2 is SNEGSKA (reference sequence). The DNA for the CDR3 is TGCAGTGCTAGAGAGAACACTGACAGGGATCAGCCCCAGCATTTT. Translated: CSARENTDRDQPQHF.

This clonotype turned up a few times. The chain is built from TRBV7-9 and TRBJ2-7; D remains ambiguous. This CDR3 has 17 amino acids. Trimming took off 1 base at V and 6 bases at J, with 22 bases between the two ends. CDR1 is SEHNR, CDR2 FQNEAQ, per germline (reference sequence). For the CDR3, the DNA is TGTGCCAGCAGCTTAGGTGGAGAGTGGCGGACGAACCGCGAGCAGTACTTC. As protein: CASSLGGEWRTNREQYF.

On this clonotype: This may arise from a read error, as a much more abundant clone is one base away. This chain uses TRBV7-9 with TRBJ2-7; 10 bases line up with TRBD2. Germline trimming cut 0 bases from V and 9 bases from J; bases unmatched to any gene: 11. CDR1 SEHNR and CDR2 FQNEAQ come from the germline V gene (reference sequence). CDR3 size: 16 residues. CDR3 sequence reads: CASSLAEKRGGRAQYF. The CDR3 nucleotides read TGTGCCAGCAGCTTAGCGGAAAAGCGGGGGGGCCGCGCGCAGTACTTC. The whole variable domain, filled in from reference TRBV7-9 and TRBJ2-7, reads DTGVSQNPRHKITKRGQNVTFRCDPISEHNRLYWYRQTLGQGPEFLTYFQNEAQLEKSRLLSDRFSAERPKGSFSTLEIQRTEQGDSAMYLCASSLAEKRGGRAQYFGPGTRLTVT.

Worth noting for this clonotype: Since a much larger clone is just one base distant, this may be a read error. The chain links TRBV19 to TRBJ1-2; D is unclear. Trimming took off 3 bases at V and 5 bases at J, with 7 bases between the two ends. This CDR3 spans 12 amino acids. Germline CDR1 LNHDA, CDR2 SQIVND (reference sequence). The CDR3 is CASSMVPYGYTF. The CDR3 coding sequence is TGTGCCAGTAGTATGGTCCCATATGGCTACACCTTC.

The table lists this clonotype with a few counts. V gene TRBV27 combines with J gene TRBJ2-3; no clear D gene. Germline CDR1 MNHEY, CDR2 SMNVEV (reference sequence). V lost 1 base to trimming and J lost 2 bases, with 13 bases between them. The CDR3 has 16 residues. CDR3 coding DNA: TGTGCCAGCAGTTTATTTATCTCCGCTTCCACAGATACGCAGTATTTT. Residues: CASSLFISASTDTQYF.

The V call is TRBV24-1, the J call TRBJ1-1; the D gene is possibly TRBD1 (6 bases). The CDR3 is 15 residues long. Germline loops: CDR1 KGHDR, CDR2 SFDVKD. V was clipped by 4 bases and J by 1 base, with 12 bases between them. Written as DNA, the CDR3 is TGTGCCACCAGTGACGGACTGGGGGCGAACACTGAAGCTTTCTTT. Its translation is CATSDGLGANTEAFF.

This clonotype was seen many times. The rearrangement joins TRBV7-9 to TRBJ2-3; unclear D gene. CDR3 length equals 12 residues. Per the germline V gene, CDR1 is SEHNR and CDR2 is FQNEAQ (reference sequence). V lost 3 bases and J lost 5, with 6 bases in between. This chain's CDR3 is CASSLEGDTQYF. CDR3 bases: TGTGCCAGCAGCTTGGAAGGAGATACGCAGTATTTT.

This clonotype showed up just a few times. This sequence joins TRBV19 and TRBJ2-7; D call uncertain. Trimming took off 3 bases at V and 5 bases at J, with 11 bases between the two ends. CDR3 size: 13 residues. Germline V lookup: CDR1 LNHDA, CDR2 SQIVND (reference sequence). The CDR3 sequence is CASSIWAEDEQYF. CDR3 bases: TGTGCCAGTAGTATCTGGGCAGAAGACGAGCAGTACTTC.

This clonotype was counted at least ten times. This rearrangement joins TRBV12-3 or TRBV12-4 to TRBJ2-5, with a possible D match to TRBD1 (5 bases). Trimming shortened V by 3 bases and J by 2 bases, and 13 bases separated the two germline ends. CDR3 length: 15 residues. The CDR3 spells CASSFYRRTQETQYF. The CDR3 nucleotides are TGTGCCAGCAGTTTTTACAGGCGGACACAAGAGACCCAGTACTTC.

This clonotype was counted between two and nine times. The chain links TRBV11-2 to TRBJ2-3; TRBD2 aligns across 9 bases. The junction had 8 bases not matched to a gene; V was cut back by 5 bases and J by 2 bases. The CDR3 has 16 residues. In germline, CDR1 is SGHAT, CDR2 FQNNGV. CDR3 DNA sequence: TGTGCCAGCAGCGCACGCCGACTAGCGGACACAGATACGCAGTATTTT. Translating it yields CASSARRLADTDTQYF.

Concerning this clonotype itself: A single base separates this from a much larger clone, so it may be a read error. The rearrangement uses TRBV5-1 and TRBJ2-7; D unclear. Germline CDR1 reads SGHRS; CDR2 reads YFSETQ. V was pared by 7 bases and J by 0 bases, with 11 bases between. The CDR3 contains 13 residues. CDR3 sequence: CASGPSNSYEQYF. CDR3 DNA: TGCGCCAGCGGCCCCAGCAACTCCTACGAGCAGTACTTC.

This clonotype has more than one count but fewer than ten. The chain joins TRBV2 to TRBJ1-2; TRBD1 matches 8 bases. CDR3 length: 17 amino acids. V was pared by 1 base and J by 1 base, with 8 bases of the junction left unmatched. Germline V gene sequence: CDR1 SNHLY, CDR2 FYNNEI. The CDR3 DNA follows: TGTGCCAGCAGTGAAGTTGCAGGGGGCGCGAGTAACTATGGCTACACCTTC. Protein product: CASSEVAGGASNYGYTF. The full variable domain, with the rest looked up from reference TRBV2 and TRBJ1-2, is EPEVTQTPSHQVTQMGQEVILRCVPISNHLYFYWYRQILGQKVEFLVSFYNNEISEKSEIFDDQFSVERPDGSNFTLKIRSTKLEDSAMYFCASSEVAGGASNYGYTFGSGTRLTVV.

Many counts were recorded for this clonotype. The chain combines TRBV6-6 with TRBJ1-6; 9 nucleotides line up with TRBD1. Germline lookup yields CDR1 MNHNY and CDR2 SVGAGI (reference sequence). This CDR3 spans 14 amino acids. V dropped 5 bases and J dropped 9; count of bases not matched to a gene: 5. Written as DNA, the CDR3 is TGTGCCAGCAGTCCTGACAGGGGGGCTTCACCCCTCCACTTT. Encoded protein: CASSPDRGASPLHF.

For this clonotype: A read error may explain this, as a much larger clone is one base away. This chain joins TRBV7-2 and TRBJ1-1; no clear D. The V end was cut by 5 bases, the J end by 6 bases, with 19 bases between. The CDR3 consists of 15 residues. Germline V gives CDR1 SGHTA, CDR2 FQGNSA. CDR3: CASSPPGRVESEAFF. In DNA form, the CDR3 reads TGTGCCAGCAGCCCCCCCGGGCGGGTGGAGTCTGAAGCTTTCTTT. The full variable domain, rest sourced from reference TRBV7-2 and TRBJ1-1, is GAGVSQSPSNKVTEKGKDVELRCDPISGHTALYWYRQSLGQGLEFLIYFQGNSAPDKSGLPSDRFSAERTGGSVSTLTIQRTQQEDSAVYLCASSPPGRVESEAFFGQGTRLTVV.

In this sample, this clonotype turned up a few times. This sequence joins TRBV3-1 and TRBJ2-3; possible D gene TRBD2, 5 bases. CDR1 and CDR2 from the germline V gene are LGHDT and YNNKEL (reference sequence). CDR3 size: 15 residues. The ends were cut back, 1 base at V and 0 bases at J, with 8 bases in the middle. CDR3 in DNA: TGTGCCAGCAGCCAAGCGGGGAGAAGCACAGATACGCAGTATTTT. It is translated as CASSQAGRSTDTQYF.

This clonotype was seen ten or more times. The V and J genes are TRBV7-6 and TRBJ1-2, with 10 bases that match TRBD1. The CDR3 length is 15 residues. Unmatched junction bases numbered 5, after V lost 5 bases and J lost 2 bases. Germline loops: CDR1 SGHVS, CDR2 FNYEAQ. CDR3 residues: CASSPWDRGNYGYTF. The CDR3 region has the DNA TGTGCCAGCAGCCCATGGGACAGGGGAAACTATGGCTACACCTTC.

In regard to this clonotype: Since a much larger clone is just one base distant, this may be a read error. The V call is TRBV7-2, the J call TRBJ2-1; D remains unclear. The length of the CDR3 is 13 residues. The germline CDR1 and CDR2 sequences are SGHTA and FQGNSA. The CDR3 region is CASSLIPYNEQSF. The CDR3 nucleotides are TGTGCCAGCAGCTTAATCCCTTACAATGAGCAGTCCTTC.

On this clonotype itself: A much larger clone sits a single nucleotide away, making a read error possible. V usage is TRBV21-1 and J usage is TRBJ1-5. TRBV21-1 counts as a pseudogene. CDR3 length: 12 amino acids. The CDR3 region is CARRRRVQPQHF. In DNA form, the CDR3 reads TGTGCCCGGCGTCGGAGGGTTCAGCCCCAGCATTTT.

A note on this clonotype: A much larger clone lies one base from this, so it may be a read error. The V and J genes are TRBV4-3 and TRBJ2-3; the match to TRBD2 covers 9 bases. The CDR3 sequence is 16 residues long. Germline CDR1 and CDR2: LGHNA and YSLEER. The CDR3 loop reads CANSQDAGGPTDTQYF. CDR3 coding DNA: TGCGCCAACAGCCAAGATGCGGGAGGGCCCACAGATACGCAGTATTTT.

The table lists this clonotype with a few counts. Written as DNA, the CDR3 is TGTGCTAGTGGTTTGATGACAGGGGGCATGGATGAGCAGTTCTTC. It encodes CASGLMTGGMDEQFF. The chain employs TRBV12-5 and TRBJ2-1; 10 bases agree with TRBD1. With V trimmed by 2 bases and J by 8 bases, 6 bases remained unmatched. Germline CDR1 and CDR2: LGHNT and FRNRAP. The CDR3 runs to 15 residues.

V usage is TRBV4-2 and J usage is TRBJ2-1, with D possibly matching TRBD1 (6 bases). CDR3 length: 16 residues. The V end was cut by 0 bases, the J end by 6 bases, with 15 bases between. Per the germline V gene, CDR1 is LGHNA and CDR2 is YNFKEQ. Here the CDR3 reads CASSQEGALGVNEQFF. DNA of the CDR3: TGTGCCAGCAGCCAAGAGGGGGCGCTGGGGGTCAATGAGCAGTTCTTC.

This clonotype was counted between two and nine times. This rearrangement joins TRBV27 to TRBJ2-1; D call uncertain. The V and J ends lost 5 bases and 7 bases respectively, with 24 bases between them. This CDR3 region has 17 residues. CDR1 and CDR2 from the germline V gene are MNHEY and SMNVEV (reference sequence). The CDR3 DNA sequence: TGTGCCAGCAGTCCTCCCGGTGCAGTCCATCCGATTAATGAGCAGTTCTTC. Translated, it gives CASSPPGAVHPINEQFF.

This clonotype was picked up one time. A much larger clone differs by one base, so this may be a read error. V and J are TRBV4-2 and TRBJ2-7, with D possibly TRBD1 on 5 matching bases. The V gene's germline CDR1 is LGHNA and CDR2 YNFKEQ. This CDR3 comprises 13 residues. The CDR3 protein is CASSQWAGYAQYF. The CDR3 DNA sequence: TGTGCCAGCAGCCAATGGGCAGGGTACGCGCAGTACTTC.

This chain links TRBV29-1 with TRBJ2-7; D might be TRBD2 (6 bases). Germline CDR1 is SQVTM and CDR2 is ANQGSEA. This CDR3 has 10 amino acids. The CDR3 coding sequence is TGCAGCGTTGAAGCGGGGGTGCAGTGCGTC. Translating gives CSVEAGVQCV.